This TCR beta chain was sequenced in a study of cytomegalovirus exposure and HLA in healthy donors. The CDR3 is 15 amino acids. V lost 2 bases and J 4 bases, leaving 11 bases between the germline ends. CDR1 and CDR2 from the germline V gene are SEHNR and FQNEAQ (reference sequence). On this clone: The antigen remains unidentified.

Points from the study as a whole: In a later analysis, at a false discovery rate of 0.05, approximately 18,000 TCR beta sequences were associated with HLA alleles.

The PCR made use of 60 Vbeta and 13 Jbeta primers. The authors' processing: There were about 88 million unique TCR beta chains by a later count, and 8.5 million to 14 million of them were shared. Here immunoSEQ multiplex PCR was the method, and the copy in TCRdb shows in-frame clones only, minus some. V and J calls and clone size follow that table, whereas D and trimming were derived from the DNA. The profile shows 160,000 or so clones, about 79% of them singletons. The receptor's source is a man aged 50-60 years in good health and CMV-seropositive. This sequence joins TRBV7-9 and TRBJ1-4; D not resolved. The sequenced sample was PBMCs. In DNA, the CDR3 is TGTGCCAGCAGCTTAACCGGAGGGATTAATGAAAAACTGTTTTTT. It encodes CASSLTGGINEKLFF.